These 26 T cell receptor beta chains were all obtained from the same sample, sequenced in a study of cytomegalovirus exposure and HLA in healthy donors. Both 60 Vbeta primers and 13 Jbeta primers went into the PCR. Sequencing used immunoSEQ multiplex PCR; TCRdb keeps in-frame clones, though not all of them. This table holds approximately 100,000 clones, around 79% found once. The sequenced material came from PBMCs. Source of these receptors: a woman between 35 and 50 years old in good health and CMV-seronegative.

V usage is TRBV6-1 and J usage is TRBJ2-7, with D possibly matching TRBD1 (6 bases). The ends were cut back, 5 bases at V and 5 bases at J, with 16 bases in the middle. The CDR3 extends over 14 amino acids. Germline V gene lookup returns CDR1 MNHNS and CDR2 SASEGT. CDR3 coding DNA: TGTGCCAGCAGTTCCTACAGGGTATACGACGAGCAGTACTTC. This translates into CASSSYRVYDEQYF.

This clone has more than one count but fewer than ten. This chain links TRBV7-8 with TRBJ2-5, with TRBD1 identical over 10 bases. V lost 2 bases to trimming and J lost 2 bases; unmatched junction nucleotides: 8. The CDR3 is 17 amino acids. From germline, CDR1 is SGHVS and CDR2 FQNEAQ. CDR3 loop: CASSLPRTGGQQETQYF. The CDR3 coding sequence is TGTGCCAGCAGCTTACCCAGGACAGGGGGGCAACAAGAGACCCAGTACTTC. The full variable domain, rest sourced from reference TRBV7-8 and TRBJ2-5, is GAGVSQSPRYKVAKRGQDVALRCDPISGHVSLFWYQQALGQGPEFLTYFQNEAQLDKSGLPSDRFFAERPEGSVSTLKIQRTQQEDSAVYLCASSLPRTGGQQETQYFGPGTRLLVL.

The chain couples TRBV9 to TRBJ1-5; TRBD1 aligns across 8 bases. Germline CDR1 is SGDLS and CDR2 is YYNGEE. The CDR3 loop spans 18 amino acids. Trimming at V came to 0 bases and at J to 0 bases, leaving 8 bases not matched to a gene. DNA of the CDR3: TGTGCCAGCAGCGTAGGCCCAGGGGGCCGGTATAGCAATCAGCCCCAGCATTTT. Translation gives CASSVGPGGRYSNQPQHF.

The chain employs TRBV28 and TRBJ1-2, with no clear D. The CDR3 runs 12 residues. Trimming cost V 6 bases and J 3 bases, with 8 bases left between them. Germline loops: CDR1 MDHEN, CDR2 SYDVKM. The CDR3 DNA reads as TGTGCCAGCAGCCTATACGACTATGGCTACACCTTC. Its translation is CASSLYDYGYTF.

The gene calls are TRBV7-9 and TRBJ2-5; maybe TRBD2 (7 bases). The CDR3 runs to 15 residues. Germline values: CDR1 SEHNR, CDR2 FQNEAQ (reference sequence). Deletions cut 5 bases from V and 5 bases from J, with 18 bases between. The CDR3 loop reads CASSRNPRGGETQYF. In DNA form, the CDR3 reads TGTGCCAGCAGCAGAAACCCTAGGGGGGGGGAGACCCAGTACTTC.

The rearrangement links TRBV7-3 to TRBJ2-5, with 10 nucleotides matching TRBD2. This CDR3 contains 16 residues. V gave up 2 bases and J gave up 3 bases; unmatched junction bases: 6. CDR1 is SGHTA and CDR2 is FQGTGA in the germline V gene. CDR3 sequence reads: CASSLRPLAGEETQYF. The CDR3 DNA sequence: TGTGCCAGCAGCTTACGCCCCCTAGCGGGGGAAGAGACCCAGTACTTC.

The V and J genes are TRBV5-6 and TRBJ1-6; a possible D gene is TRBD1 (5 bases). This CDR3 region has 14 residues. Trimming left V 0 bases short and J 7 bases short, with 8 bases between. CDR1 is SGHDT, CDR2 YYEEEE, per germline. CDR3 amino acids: CASSLGQRNSPLHF. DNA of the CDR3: TGTGCCAGCAGCTTGGGACAGCGCAATTCACCCCTCCACTTT.

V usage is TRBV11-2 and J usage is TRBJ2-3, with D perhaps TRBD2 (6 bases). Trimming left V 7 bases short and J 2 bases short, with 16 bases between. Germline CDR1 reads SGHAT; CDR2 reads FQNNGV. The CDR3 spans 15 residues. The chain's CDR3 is CASTYRGGITDTQYF. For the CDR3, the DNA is TGTGCCAGCACCTATCGTGGGGGGATCACAGATACGCAGTATTTT.

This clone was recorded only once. The CDR3 reads CASSKNRGRQETQYF. DNA for the CDR3: TGTGCCAGCAGCAAGAACAGGGGTAGACAAGAGACCCAGTACTTC. The chain links TRBV7-2 to TRBJ2-5; TRBD1 aligns across 7 bases. J gave up 2 bases and V 5 bases, and 8 bases lay outside the gene matches. The germline gives CDR1 SGHTA, CDR2 FQGNSA. The length of the CDR3 is 15 residues. Filled out from reference TRBV7-2 and TRBJ2-5, the complete variable domain reads GAGVSQSPSNKVTEKGKDVELRCDPISGHTALYWYRQSLGQGLEFLIYFQGNSAPDKSGLPSDRFSAERTGGSVSTLTIQRTQQEDSAVYLCASSKNRGRQETQYFGPGTRLLVL.

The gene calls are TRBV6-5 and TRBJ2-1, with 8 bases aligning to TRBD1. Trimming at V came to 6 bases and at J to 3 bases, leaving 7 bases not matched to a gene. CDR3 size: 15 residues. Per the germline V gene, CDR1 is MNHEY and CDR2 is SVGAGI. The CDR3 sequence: CASRQDRDLYNEQFF. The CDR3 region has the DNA TGTGCCAGCAGGCAGGACAGGGATCTCTACAATGAGCAGTTCTTC.

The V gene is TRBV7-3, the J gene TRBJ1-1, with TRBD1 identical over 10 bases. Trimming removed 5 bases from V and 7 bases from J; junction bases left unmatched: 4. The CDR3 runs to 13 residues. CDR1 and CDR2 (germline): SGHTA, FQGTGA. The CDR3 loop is CASSAGQGGEAFF. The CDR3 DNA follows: TGTGCCAGCAGCGCAGGACAGGGGGGTGAAGCTTTCTTT. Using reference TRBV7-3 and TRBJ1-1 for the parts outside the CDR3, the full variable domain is GAGVSQTPSNKVTEKGKYVELRCDPISGHTALYWYRQSLGQGPEFLIYFQGTGAADDSGLPNDRFFAVRPEGSVSTLKIQRTERGDSAVYLCASSAGQGGEAFFGQGTRLTVV.

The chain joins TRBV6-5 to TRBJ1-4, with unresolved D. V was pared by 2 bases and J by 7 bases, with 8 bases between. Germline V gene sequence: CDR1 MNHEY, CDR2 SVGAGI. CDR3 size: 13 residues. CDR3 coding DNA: TGTGCCAGCAGTTACAAGGCGGGTGAAAAACTGTTTTTT. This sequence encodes CASSYKAGEKLFF.

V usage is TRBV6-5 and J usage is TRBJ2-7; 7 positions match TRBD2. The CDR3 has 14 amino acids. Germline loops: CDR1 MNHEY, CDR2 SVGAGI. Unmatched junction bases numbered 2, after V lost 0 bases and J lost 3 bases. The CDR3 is CASSYSREGYEQYF. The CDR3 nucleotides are TGTGCCAGCAGTTACTCGAGGGAGGGCTACGAGCAGTACTTC.

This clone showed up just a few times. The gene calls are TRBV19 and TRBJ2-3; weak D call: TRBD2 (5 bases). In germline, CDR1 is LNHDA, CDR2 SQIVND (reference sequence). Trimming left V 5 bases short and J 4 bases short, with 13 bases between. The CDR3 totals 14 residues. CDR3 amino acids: CASSHGNRADTQYF. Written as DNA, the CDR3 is TGTGCCAGTAGTCACGGGAATCGGGCAGATACGCAGTATTTT.

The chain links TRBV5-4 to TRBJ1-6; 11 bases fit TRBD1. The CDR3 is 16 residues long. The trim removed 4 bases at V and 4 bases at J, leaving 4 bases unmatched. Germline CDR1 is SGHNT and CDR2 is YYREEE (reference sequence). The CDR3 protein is CASSLGDRGYNSPLHF. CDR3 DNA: TGTGCCAGCAGCCTGGGGGACAGGGGGTATAATTCACCCCTCCACTTT.

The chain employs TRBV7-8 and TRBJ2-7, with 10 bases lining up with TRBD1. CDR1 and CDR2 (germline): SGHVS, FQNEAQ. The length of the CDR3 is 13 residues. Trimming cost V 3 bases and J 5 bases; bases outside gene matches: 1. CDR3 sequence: CASSLGTGDEQYF. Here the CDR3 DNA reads TGTGCCAGCAGCTTGGGGACAGGGGACGAGCAGTACTTC.

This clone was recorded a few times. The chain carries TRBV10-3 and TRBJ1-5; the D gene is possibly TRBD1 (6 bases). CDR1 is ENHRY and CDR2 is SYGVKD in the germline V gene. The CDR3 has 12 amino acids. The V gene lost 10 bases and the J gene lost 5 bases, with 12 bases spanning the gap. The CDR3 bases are TGTGCCACCTCGGACAGCCATCAGCCCCAGCATTTT. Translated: CATSDSHQPQHF.

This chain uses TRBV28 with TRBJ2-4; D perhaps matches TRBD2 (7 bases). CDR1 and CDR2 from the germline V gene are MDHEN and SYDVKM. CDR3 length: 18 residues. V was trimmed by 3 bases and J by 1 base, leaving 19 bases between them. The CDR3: CASSLLQGRESAKNIQYF. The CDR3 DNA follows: TGTGCCAGCAGTTTGTTGCAGGGGCGGGAGTCGGCCAAAAACATTCAGTACTTC.

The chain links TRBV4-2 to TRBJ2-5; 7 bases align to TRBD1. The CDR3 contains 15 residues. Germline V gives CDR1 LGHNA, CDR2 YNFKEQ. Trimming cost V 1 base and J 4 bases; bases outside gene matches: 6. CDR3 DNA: TGTGCCAGCAGCCAAGGAACAGGGGCTGGAGAGACCCAGTACTTC. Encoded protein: CASSQGTGAGETQYF.

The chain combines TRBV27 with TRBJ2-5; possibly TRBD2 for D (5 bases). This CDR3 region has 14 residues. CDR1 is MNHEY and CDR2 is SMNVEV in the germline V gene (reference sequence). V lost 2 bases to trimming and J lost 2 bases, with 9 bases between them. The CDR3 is CASSLAPGQETQYF. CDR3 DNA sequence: TGTGCCAGCAGTTTAGCCCCGGGACAAGAGACCCAGTACTTC.

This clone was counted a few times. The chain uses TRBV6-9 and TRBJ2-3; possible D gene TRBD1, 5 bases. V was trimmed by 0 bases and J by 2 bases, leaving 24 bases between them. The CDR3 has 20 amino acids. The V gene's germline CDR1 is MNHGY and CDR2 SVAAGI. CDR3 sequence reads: CASSYSPRQRPSIHTDTQYF. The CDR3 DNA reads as TGTGCCAGCAGTTATTCGCCCCGACAGAGGCCCTCCATACACACAGATACGCAGTATTTT.

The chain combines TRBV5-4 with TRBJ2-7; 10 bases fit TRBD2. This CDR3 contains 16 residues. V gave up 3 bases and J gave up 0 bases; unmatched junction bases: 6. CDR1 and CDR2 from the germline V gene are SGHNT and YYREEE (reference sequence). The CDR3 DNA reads TGTGCCAGCAGCTCCATAGCGGGAGGAAACTCCTACGAGCAGTACTTC. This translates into CASSSIAGGNSYEQYF.

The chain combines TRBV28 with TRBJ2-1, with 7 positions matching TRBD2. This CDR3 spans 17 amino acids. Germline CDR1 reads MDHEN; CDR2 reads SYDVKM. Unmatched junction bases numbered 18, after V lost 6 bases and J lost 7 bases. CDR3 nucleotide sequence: TGTGCCAGCAGCCTCTCCGGGGCTAGCGGTCTCCGGAATGAGCAGTTCTTC. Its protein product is CASSLSGASGLRNEQFF.

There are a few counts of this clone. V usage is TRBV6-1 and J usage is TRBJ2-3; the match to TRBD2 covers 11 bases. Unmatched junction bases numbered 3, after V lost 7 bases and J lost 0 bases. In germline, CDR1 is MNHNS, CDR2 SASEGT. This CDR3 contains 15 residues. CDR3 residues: CASIRTSGSTDTQYF. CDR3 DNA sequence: TGTGCCAGCATCAGGACTAGCGGGAGCACAGATACGCAGTATTTT.

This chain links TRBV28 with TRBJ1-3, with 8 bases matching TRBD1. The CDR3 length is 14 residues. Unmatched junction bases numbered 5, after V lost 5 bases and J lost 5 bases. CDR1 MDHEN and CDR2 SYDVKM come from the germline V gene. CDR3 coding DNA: TGTGCCAGCAGTAACCAGGGGGCCAGAAACACCATATATTTT. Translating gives CASSNQGARNTIYF.

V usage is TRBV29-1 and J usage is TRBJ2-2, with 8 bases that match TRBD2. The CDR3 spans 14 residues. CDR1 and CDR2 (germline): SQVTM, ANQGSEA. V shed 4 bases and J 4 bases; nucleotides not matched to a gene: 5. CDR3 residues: CSVAGLAGTGELFF. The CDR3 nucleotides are TGCAGCGTTGCAGGACTAGCAGGCACCGGGGAGCTGTTTTTT.